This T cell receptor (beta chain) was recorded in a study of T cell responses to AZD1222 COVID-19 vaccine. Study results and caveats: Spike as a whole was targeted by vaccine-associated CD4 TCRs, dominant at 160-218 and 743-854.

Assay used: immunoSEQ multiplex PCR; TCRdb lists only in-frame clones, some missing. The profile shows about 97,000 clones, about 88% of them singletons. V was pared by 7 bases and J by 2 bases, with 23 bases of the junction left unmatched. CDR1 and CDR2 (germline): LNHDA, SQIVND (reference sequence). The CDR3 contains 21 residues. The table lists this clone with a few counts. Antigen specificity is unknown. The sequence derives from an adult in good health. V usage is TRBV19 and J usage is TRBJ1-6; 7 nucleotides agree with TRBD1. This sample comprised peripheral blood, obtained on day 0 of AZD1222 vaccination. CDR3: CASIMYRVRGYPTPYNSPLHF. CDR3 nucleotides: TGTGCCAGTATCATGTATAGGGTCAGGGGGTACCCTACGCCCTATAATTCACCCCTCCACTTT.